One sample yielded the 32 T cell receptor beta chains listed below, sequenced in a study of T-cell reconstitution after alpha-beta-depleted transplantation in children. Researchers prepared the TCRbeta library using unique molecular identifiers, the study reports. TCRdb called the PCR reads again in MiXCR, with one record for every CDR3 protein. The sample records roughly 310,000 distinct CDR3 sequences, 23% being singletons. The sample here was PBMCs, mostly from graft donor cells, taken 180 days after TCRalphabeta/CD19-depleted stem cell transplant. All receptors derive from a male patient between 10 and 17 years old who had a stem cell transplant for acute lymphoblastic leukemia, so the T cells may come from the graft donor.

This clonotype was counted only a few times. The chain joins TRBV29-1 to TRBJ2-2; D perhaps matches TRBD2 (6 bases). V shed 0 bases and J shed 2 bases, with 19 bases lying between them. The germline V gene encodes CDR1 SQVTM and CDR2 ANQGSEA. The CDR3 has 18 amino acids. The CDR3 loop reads CSVEDVGGGTPNTGELFF. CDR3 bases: TGCAGCGTTGAAGATGTCGGCGGAGGGACTCCTAACACCGGGGAGCTGTTTTTT.

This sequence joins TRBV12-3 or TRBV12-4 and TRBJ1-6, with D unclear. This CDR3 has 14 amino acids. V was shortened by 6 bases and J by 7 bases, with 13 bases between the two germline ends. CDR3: CASRWAGQNSPLHF. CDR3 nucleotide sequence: TGTGCCAGCAGGTGGGCAGGCCAAAATTCACCCCTCCACTTT.

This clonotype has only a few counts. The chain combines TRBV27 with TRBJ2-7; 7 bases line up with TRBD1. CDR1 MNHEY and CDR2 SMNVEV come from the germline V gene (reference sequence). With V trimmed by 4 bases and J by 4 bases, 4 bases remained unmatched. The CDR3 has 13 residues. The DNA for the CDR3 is TGTGCCAGCAGTTACAGGGGTGGGTACGAGCAGTACTTC. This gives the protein CASSYRGGYEQYF.

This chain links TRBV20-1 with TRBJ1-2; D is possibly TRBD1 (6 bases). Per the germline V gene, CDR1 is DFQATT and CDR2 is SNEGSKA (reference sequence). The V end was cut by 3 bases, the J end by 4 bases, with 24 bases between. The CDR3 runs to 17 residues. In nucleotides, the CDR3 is TGCAGTGCTAGGCCGATCCCGGCGGAACAGGGACTCTATGGCTACACCTTC. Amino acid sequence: CSARPIPAEQGLYGYTF.

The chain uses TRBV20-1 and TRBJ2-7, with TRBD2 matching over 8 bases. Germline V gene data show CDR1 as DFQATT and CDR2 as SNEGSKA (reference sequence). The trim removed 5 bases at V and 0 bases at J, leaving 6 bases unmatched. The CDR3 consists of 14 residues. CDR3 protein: CSAPRSGGSYEQYF. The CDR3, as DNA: TGCAGTGCTCCGAGAAGCGGGGGCTCCTACGAGCAGTACTTC.

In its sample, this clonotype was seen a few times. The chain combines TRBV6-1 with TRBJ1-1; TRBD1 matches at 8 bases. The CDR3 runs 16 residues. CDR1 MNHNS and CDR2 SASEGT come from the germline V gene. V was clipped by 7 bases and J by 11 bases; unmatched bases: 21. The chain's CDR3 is CASISYPGQAPIGAFF. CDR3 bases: TGTGCCAGCATATCTTATCCGGGACAGGCTCCAATCGGGGCTTTCTTT.

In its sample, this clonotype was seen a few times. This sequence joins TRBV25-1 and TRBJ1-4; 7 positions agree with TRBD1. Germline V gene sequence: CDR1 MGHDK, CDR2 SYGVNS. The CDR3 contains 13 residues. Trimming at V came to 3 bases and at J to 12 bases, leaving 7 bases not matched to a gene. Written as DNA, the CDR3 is TGTGCCAGCAGTGAGGTGGGGCAGGGGGAACTGTTTTTT. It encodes CASSEVGQGELFF. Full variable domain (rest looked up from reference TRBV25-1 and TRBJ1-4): EADIYQTPRYLVIGTGKKITLECSQTMGHDKMYWYQQDPGMELHLIHYSYGVNSTEKGDLSSESTVSRIRTEHFPLTLESARPSHTSQYLCASSEVGQGELFFGSGTQLSVL.

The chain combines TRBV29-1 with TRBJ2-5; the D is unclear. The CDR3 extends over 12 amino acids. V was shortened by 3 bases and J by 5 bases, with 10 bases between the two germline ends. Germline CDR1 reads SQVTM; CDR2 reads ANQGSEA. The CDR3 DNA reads TGCAGCGTTGATTCGTATAGGGAGACCCAGTACTTC. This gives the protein CSVDSYRETQYF.

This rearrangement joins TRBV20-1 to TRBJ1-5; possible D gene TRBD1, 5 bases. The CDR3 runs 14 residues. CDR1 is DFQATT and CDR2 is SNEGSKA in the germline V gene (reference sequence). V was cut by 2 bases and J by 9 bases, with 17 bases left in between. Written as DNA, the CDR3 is TGCAGTGCTAGAACTCAGGGTGGTGCTTTGCCCCAGCATTTT. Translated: CSARTQGGALPQHF.

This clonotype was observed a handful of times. The CDR3 is CASMGRSADTQYF. CDR3 bases: TGTGCCAGCATGGGGAGATCGGCAGATACGCAGTATTTT. V is TRBV27 and J is TRBJ2-3; D may be TRBD2 (5 bases). Between the trimmed V and J ends, which lost 7 bases and 4 bases, there was a span of 12 bases. CDR3 length: 13 amino acids. Germline loops: CDR1 MNHEY, CDR2 SMNVEV (reference sequence).

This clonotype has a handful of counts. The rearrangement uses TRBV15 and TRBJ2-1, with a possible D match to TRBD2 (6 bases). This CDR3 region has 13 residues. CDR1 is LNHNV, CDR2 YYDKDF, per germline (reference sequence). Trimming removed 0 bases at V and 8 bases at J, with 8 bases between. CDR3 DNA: TGTGCCACCAGCAGAGAGGGCGGGGATGAGCAGTTCTTC. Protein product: CATSREGGDEQFF.

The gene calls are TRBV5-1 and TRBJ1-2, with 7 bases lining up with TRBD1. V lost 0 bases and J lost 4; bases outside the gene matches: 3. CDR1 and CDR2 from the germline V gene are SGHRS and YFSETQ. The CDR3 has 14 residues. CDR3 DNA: TGCGCCAGCAGCTTGGGGAGGGGGCGCTATGGCTACACCTTC. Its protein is CASSLGRGRYGYTF.

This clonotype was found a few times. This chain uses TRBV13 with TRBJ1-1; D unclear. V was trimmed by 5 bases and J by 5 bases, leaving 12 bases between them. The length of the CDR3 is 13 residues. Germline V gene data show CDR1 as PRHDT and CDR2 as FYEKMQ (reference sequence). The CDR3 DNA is TGTGCCAGCAGCCCACGTCCTCGGACTGAAGCTTTCTTT. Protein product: CASSPRPRTEAFF.

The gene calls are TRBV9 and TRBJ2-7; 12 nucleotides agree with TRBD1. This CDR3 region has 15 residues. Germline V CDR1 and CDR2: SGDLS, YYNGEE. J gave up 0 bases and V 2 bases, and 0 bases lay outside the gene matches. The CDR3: CASSVGQGASYEQYF. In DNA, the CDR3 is TGTGCCAGCAGCGTGGGACAGGGGGCCTCCTACGAGCAGTACTTC. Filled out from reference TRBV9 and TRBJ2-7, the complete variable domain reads DSGVTQTPKHLITATGQRVTLRCSPRSGDLSVYWYQQSLDQGLQFLIQYYNGEERAKGNILERFSAQQFPDLHSELNLSSLELGDSALYFCASSVGQGASYEQYFGPGTRLTVT.

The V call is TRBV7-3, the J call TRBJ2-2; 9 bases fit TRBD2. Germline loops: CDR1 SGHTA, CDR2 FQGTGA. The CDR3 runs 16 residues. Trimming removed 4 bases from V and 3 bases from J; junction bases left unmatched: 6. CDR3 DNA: TGTGCCAGCAGCTCGGGACTAGCTCAGCACACCGGGGAGCTGTTTTTT. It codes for CASSSGLAQHTGELFF.

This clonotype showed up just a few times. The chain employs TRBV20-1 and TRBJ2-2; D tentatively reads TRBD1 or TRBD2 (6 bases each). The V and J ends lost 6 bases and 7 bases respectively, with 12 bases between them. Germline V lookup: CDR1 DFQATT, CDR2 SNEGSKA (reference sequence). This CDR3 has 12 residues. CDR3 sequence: CSAGGGDGELFF. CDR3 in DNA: TGCAGTGCGGGGGGCGGAGACGGGGAGCTGTTTTTT.

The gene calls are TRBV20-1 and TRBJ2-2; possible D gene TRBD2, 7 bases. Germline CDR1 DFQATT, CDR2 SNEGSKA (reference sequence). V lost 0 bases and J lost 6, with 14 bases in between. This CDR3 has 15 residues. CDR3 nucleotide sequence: TGCAGTGCTAGAGATCCGGGGGGCGGCGCCGGGGAGCTGTTTTTT. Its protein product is CSARDPGGGAGELFF.

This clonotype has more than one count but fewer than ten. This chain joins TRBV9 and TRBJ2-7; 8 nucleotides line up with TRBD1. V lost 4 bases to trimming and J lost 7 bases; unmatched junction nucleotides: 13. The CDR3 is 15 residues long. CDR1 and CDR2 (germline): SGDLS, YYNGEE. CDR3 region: CASSPIGQGPLEQYF. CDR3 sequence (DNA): TGTGCCAGCAGCCCTATCGGACAGGGCCCCTTGGAGCAGTACTTC.

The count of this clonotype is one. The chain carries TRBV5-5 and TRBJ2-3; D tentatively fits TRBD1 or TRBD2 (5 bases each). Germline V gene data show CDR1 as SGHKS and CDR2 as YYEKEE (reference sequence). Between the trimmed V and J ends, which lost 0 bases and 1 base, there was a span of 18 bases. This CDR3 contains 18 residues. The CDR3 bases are TGTGCCAGCAGCTTGGCCGGGACGAGAAGTTGGCGCACAGATACGCAGTATTTT. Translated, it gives CASSLAGTRSWRTDTQYF.

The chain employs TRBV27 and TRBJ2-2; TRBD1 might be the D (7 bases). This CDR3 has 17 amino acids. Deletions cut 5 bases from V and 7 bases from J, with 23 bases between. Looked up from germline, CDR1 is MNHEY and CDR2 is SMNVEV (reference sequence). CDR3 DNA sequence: TGTGCCAGCAGTCTTAGACAGGGATCTTGGGAGGTCGGGGAGCTGTTTTTT. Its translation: CASSLRQGSWEVGELFF.

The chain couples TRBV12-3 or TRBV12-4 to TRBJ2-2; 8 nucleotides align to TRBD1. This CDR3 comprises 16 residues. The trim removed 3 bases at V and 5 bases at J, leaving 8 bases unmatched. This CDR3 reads CASSFATGEGTGELFF. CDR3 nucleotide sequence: TGTGCCAGCAGTTTTGCGACAGGGGAAGGGACCGGGGAGCTGTTTTTT.

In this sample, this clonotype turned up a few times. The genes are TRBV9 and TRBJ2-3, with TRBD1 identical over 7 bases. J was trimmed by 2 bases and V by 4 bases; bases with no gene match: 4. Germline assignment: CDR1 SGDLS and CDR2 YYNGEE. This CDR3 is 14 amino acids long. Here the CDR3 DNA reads TGTGCCAGCAGCCCAGGGACAGACACAGATACGCAGTATTTT. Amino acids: CASSPGTDTDTQYF.

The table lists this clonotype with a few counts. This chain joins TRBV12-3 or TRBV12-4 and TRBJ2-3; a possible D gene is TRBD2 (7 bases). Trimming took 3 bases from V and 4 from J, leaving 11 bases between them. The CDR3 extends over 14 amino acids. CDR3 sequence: CASSLPGGADTQYF. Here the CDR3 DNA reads TGTGCCAGCAGTTTGCCGGGGGGCGCAGATACGCAGTATTTT.

CDR3: CASSYKGGAHEQYF. The CDR3 bases are TGTGCCAGCAGTTACAAGGGAGGCGCCCACGAGCAGTACTTC. The chain has TRBV6-5 and TRBJ2-7; D is perhaps TRBD2 (6 bases). The V and J ends lost 2 bases and 5 bases respectively, with 13 bases between them. The length of the CDR3 is 14 residues. Looked up from germline, CDR1 is MNHEY and CDR2 is SVGAGI.

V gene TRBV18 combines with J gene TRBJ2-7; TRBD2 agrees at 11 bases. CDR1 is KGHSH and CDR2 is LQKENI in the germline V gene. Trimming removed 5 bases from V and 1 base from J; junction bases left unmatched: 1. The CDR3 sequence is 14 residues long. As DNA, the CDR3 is TGTGCCAGCTCAACTAGCGGGAGTTCCTACGAGCAGTACTTC. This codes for CASSTSGSSYEQYF.

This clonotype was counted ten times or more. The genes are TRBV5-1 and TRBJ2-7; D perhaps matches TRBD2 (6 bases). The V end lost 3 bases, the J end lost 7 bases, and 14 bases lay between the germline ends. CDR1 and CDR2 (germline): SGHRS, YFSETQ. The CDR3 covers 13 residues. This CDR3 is CASSSISAGEQYF. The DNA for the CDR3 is TGCGCCAGCAGCTCGATCTCGGCGGGGGAGCAGTACTTC.

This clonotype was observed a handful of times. CDR3 nucleotides: TGTGCCAGCGGCTTTCGCCATGGCTACACCTTC. Protein sequence: CASGFRHGYTF. This chain connects TRBV6-2 or TRBV6-3 to TRBJ1-2; D gene ambiguous. The CDR3 is made up of 11 amino acids. V lost 8 bases and J 6 bases, leaving 10 bases between the germline ends. CDR1 and CDR2 from the germline V gene are MNHEY and SVGEGT.

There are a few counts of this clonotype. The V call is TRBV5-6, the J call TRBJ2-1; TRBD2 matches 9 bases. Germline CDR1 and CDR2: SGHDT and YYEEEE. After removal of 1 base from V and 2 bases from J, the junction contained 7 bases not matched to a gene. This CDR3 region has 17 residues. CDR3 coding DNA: TGTGCCAGCAGCTTGTCTAGCGGGAAGGCAACCTACAATGAGCAGTTCTTC. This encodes CASSLSSGKATYNEQFF.

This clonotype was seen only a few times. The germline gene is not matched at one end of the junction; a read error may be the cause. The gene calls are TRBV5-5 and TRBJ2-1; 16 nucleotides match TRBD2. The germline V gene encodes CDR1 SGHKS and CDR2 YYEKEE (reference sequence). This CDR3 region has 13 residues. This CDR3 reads CASSWGLAGGPAF. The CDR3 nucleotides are TGTGCCAGCAGCTGGGGACTAGCGGGAGGGCCCGCTTTC.

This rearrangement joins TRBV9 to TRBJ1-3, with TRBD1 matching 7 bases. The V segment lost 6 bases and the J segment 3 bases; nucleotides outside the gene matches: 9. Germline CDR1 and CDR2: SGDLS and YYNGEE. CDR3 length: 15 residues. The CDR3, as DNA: TGTGCCAGCAACGAAGGGGGCGCGTATGGAAACACCATATATTTT. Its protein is CASNEGGAYGNTIYF.

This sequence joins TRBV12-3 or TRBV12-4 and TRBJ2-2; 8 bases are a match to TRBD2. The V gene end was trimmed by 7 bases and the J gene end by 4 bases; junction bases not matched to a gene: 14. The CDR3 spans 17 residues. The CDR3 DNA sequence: TGTGCCAGCACTTTGGGCGGGAGGCCACACCTCACCGGGGAGCTGTTTTTT. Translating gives CASTLGGRPHLTGELFF.

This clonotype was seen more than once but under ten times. The CDR3: CASSLPTGELFF. CDR3 nucleotides: TGTGCCAGCAGCCTCCCCACCGGGGAGCTGTTTTTT. V is TRBV5-6 and J is TRBJ2-2; D gene unclear. The V and J ends lost 4 bases and 4 bases respectively, with 5 bases between them. Looked up from germline, CDR1 is SGHDT and CDR2 is YYEEEE. This CDR3 contains 12 residues.